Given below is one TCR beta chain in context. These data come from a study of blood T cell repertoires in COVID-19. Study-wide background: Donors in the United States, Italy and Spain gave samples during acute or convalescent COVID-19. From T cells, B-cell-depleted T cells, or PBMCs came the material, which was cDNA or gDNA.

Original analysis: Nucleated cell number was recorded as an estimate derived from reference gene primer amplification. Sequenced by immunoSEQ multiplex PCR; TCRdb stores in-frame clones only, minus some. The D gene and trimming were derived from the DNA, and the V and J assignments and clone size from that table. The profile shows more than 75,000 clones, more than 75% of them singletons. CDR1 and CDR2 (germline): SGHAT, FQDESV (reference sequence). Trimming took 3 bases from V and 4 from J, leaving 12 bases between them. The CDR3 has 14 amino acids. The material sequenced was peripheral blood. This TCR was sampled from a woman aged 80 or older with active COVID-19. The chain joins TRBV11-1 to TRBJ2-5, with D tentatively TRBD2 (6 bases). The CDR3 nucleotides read TGTGCCAGCAGCTTGTCGGGACTGATAGAGACCCAGTACTTC. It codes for CASSLSGLIETQYF.